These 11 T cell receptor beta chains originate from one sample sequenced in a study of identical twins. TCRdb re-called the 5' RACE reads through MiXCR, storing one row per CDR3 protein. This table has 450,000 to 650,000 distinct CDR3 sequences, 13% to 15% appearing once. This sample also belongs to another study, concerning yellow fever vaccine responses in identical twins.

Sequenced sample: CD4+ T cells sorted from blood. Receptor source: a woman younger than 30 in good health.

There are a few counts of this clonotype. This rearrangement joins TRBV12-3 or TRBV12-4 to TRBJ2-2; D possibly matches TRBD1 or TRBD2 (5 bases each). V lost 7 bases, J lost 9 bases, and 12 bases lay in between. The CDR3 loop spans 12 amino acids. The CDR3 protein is CASTRGDRELFF. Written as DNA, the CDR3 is TGTGCCAGCACCCGTGGGGACCGGGAGCTGTTTTTT.

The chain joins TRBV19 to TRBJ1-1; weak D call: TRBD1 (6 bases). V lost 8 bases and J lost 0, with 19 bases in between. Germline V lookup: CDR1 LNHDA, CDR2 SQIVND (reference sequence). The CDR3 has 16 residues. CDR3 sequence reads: CASQEGGILMNTEAFF. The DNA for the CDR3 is TGTGCCAGTCAAGAAGGGGGGATACTCATGAACACTGAAGCTTTCTTT.

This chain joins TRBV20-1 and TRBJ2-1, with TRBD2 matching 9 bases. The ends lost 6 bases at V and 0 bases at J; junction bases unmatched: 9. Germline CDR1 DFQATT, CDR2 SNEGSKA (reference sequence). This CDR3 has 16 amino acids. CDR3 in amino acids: CSALPPGLASYNEQFF. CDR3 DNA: TGCAGTGCCTTACCACCGGGACTAGCCTCCTACAATGAGCAGTTCTTC.

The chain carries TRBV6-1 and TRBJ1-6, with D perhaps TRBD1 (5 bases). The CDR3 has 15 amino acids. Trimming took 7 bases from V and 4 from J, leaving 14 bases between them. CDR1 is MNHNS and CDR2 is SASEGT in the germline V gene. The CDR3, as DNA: TGTGCCAGCAATCCCGGGACGTTTTATAATTCACCCCTCCACTTT. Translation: CASNPGTFYNSPLHF.

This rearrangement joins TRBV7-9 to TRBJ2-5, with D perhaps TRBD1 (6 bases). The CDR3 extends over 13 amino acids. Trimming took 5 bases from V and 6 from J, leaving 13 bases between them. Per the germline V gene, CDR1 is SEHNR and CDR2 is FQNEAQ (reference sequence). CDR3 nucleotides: TGTGCCAGCAGCCAACAGGGAGTAAAGACCCAGTACTTC. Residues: CASSQQGVKTQYF.

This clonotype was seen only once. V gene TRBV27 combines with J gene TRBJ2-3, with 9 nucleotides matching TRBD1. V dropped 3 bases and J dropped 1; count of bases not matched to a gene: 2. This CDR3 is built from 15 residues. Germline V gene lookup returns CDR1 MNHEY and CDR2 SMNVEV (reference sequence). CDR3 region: CASSFRTGGTDTQYF. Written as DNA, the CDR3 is TGTGCCAGCAGTTTCAGGACAGGGGGCACAGATACGCAGTATTTT.

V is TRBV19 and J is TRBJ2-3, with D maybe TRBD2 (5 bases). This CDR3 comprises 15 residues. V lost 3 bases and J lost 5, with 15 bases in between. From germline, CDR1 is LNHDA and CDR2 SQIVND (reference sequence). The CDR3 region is CASSIYGNLLDTQYF. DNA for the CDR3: TGTGCCAGTAGTATTTACGGGAACCTTTTAGATACGCAGTATTTT.

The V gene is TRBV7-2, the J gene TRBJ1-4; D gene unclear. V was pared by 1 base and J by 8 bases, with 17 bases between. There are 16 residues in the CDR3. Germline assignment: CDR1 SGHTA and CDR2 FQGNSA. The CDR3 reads CASSLGFLTVGEKLFF. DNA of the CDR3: TGTGCCAGCAGCTTAGGGTTCCTTACGGTGGGCGAAAAACTGTTTTTT.

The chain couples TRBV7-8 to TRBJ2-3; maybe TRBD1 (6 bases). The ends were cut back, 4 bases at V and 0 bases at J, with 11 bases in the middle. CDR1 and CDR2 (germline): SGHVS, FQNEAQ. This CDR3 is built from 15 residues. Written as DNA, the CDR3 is TGTGCCAGCAGCTCAACAGGGTTAAGCACAGATACGCAGTATTTT. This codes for CASSSTGLSTDTQYF.

The CDR3 coding sequence is TGTGCCAGCAGCCCTGGGAGGGCCCCTGAGACCCAGTACTTC. This gives the protein CASSPGRAPETQYF. V is TRBV7-6 and J is TRBJ2-5; 7 positions match TRBD2. Trimming took 5 bases from V and 5 from J; bases not matched to a gene: 8. Looked up from germline, CDR1 is SGHVS and CDR2 is FNYEAQ. This CDR3 comprises 14 residues.

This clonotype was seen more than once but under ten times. CDR3 loop: CASSQDIPGTNGYTF. The CDR3 nucleotides are TGTGCCAGCAGCCAAGATATCCCAGGGACGAACGGCTACACCTTC. The chain recombines TRBV3-1 with TRBJ1-2, with TRBD1 as a possible D gene (5 bases). CDR1 and CDR2 (germline): LGHDT, YNNKEL (reference sequence). CDR3 length equals 15 residues. Trimming left V 0 bases short and J 8 bases short, with 16 bases between.